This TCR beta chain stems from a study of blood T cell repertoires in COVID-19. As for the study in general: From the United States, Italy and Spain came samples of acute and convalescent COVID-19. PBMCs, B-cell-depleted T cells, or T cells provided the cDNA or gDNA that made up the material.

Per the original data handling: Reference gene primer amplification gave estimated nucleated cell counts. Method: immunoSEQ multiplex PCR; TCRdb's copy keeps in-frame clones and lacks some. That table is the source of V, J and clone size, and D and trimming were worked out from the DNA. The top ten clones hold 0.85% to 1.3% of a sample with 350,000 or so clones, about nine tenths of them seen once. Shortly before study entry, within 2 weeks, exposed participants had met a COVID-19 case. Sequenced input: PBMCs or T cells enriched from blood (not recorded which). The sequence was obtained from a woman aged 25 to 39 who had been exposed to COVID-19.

The CDR3 DNA reads TGTGCCAGCAGCTTAAACCTAAATGAGCAGTTCTTC. This translates into CASSLNLNEQFF. This chain joins TRBV7-3 and TRBJ2-1; D gene unclear. This CDR3 contains 12 residues. Germline assignment: CDR1 SGHTA and CDR2 FQGTGA. The V end was cut by 1 base, the J end by 7 bases, with 5 bases between.